Shown below are 14 T cell receptor beta chains from a single sample sequenced in a study of blood T cells in healthy people across ages. Alongside a J-beta primer mix, a sample-barcoded 5' primer served in a second PCR lasting 7 to 11 cycles. From the 5' RACE reads, TCRdb called clonotypes with MiXCR, one entry per CDR3 protein. In the table there are about 640,000 distinct CDR3 sequences, about 54% of which are singletons. Sequencing was carried out using blood. Every receptor here comes from a man aged 60-69 years in good health.

The chain uses TRBV3-1 and TRBJ2-3; D is undetermined. The CDR3 has 15 residues. The ends were cut back, 1 base at V and 0 bases at J, with 8 bases in the middle. CDR1 and CDR2 (germline): LGHDT, YNNKEL (reference sequence). CDR3 DNA: TGTGCCAGCAGCCAAGGACACTTGAGCACAGATACGCAGTATTTT. Encoded protein: CASSQGHLSTDTQYF.

This chain uses TRBV5-4 with TRBJ2-2; D gene ambiguous. Germline assignment: CDR1 SGHNT and CDR2 YYREEE (reference sequence). CDR3 length equals 14 residues. V lost 1 base, J lost 4 bases, and 8 bases lay in between. CDR3 loop: CASSLQGITGELFF. The CDR3 DNA follows: TGTGCCAGCAGCTTGCAAGGGATCACCGGGGAGCTGTTTTTT. The full variable domain, its missing parts supplied by reference TRBV5-4 and TRBJ2-2, is ETGVTQSPTHLIKTRGQQVTLRCSSQSGHNTVSWYQQALGQGPQFIFQYYREEENGRGNFPPRFSGLQFPNYSSELNVNALELDDSALYLCASSLQGITGELFFGEGSRLTVL.

The chain couples TRBV5-1 to TRBJ1-2, with a tentative D call TRBD1 (5 bases). The V gene's germline CDR1 is SGHRS and CDR2 YFSETQ. V dropped 5 bases and J dropped 8 bases, with 22 bases sitting between them. This CDR3 has 15 residues. The DNA of the CDR3 is TGCGCCAGCAGTCCCCAAATCGGAGGGGTTAAGGGCTACACCTTC. This gives the protein CASSPQIGGVKGYTF.

The chain has TRBV4-1 and TRBJ1-5; tentatively, D is TRBD1 (5 bases). The CDR3 contains 16 residues. From germline, CDR1 is MGHRA and CDR2 YSYEKL. The V end was cut by 1 base, the J end by 5 bases, with 15 bases between. The CDR3 nucleotides read TGCGCCAGCAGCCAAGGCGGGGGGTTTAAGGATCAGCCCCAGCATTTT. It is translated as CASSQGGGFKDQPQHF.

V and J are TRBV4-1 and TRBJ2-3; 14 nucleotides align to TRBD2. Unmatched junction bases numbered 6, after V lost 4 bases and J lost 0 bases. CDR1 and CDR2 from the germline V gene are MGHRA and YSYEKL. This CDR3 contains 18 residues. CDR3 loop: CASSRTGTSGGSTDTQYF. The CDR3 nucleotides are TGCGCCAGCAGCCGTACCGGGACTAGCGGGGGTAGCACAGATACGCAGTATTTT.

The chain has TRBV6-1 and TRBJ2-1; TRBD1 aligns across 9 bases. Germline assignment: CDR1 MNHNS and CDR2 SASEGT. The J segment lost 5 bases and the V segment lost 5 bases, leaving 19 bases of the junction unmatched. CDR3 size: 19 residues. The CDR3 sequence: CASSPRGQGGGGGHNEQFF. For the CDR3, the DNA is TGTGCCAGCAGTCCCCGGGGACAGGGAGGCGGTGGGGGCCACAATGAGCAGTTCTTC.

The V and J genes are TRBV10-1 and TRBJ2-3; TRBD2 is a possible D gene (5 bases). Trimming took 3 bases from V and 2 from J, leaving 9 bases between them. The CDR3 has 14 residues. Looked up from germline, CDR1 is WNHNN and CDR2 is SYGVQD (reference sequence). The CDR3 loop reads CASSDEGNTDTQYF. The CDR3 DNA is TGCGCCAGCAGTGATGAGGGAAACACAGATACGCAGTATTTT.

This sequence joins TRBV6-1 and TRBJ2-7, with 11 bases aligning to TRBD2. The junction had 6 bases not matched to a gene; V was cut back by 6 bases and J by 2 bases. The CDR3 is made up of 15 amino acids. Germline CDR1 reads MNHNS; CDR2 reads SASEGT. The CDR3 DNA sequence: TGTGCCAGCAGGGGGACTAGCGGTAGAACCTACGAGCAGTACTTC. This encodes CASRGTSGRTYEQYF.

The chain couples TRBV29-1 to TRBJ2-3, with D tentatively TRBD1 or TRBD2 (5 bases each). The germline gives CDR1 SQVTM, CDR2 ANQGSEA. The V gene lost 3 bases and the J gene lost 3 bases, with 10 bases spanning the gap. The CDR3 spans 13 residues. The CDR3 DNA follows: TGCAGCGTTGAGGGACCCAGGACAGATACGCAGTATTTT. Protein product: CSVEGPRTDTQYF.

CDR3 loop: CASSLDRNSNQPQHF. DNA for the CDR3: TGTGCCAGCAGTTTGGACAGGAATAGCAATCAGCCCCAGCATTTT. This chain links TRBV12-3 or TRBV12-4 with TRBJ1-5, with TRBD1 matching over 7 bases. The CDR3 is 15 amino acids. V lost 3 bases and J lost 0; bases outside the gene matches: 2.

V gene TRBV9 combines with J gene TRBJ2-1; perhaps TRBD2 as D (7 bases). The V gene's germline CDR1 is SGDLS and CDR2 YYNGEE. The CDR3 loop spans 16 amino acids. The V end lost 2 bases, the J end lost 4 bases, and 16 bases lay between the germline ends. CDR3 in DNA: TGTGCCAGCAGCGTGACGGGCGGGGGCGCATACAATGAGCAGTTCTTC. Its translation: CASSVTGGGAYNEQFF.

Worth noting for this clonotype: A clone one base away is much larger, so this may be a read error. The chain uses TRBV11-3 and TRBJ2-3, with TRBD2 matching over 9 bases. The CDR3 sequence is 15 residues long. Germline CDR1 is SGHNT and CDR2 is YENEEA. The CDR3 reads CACSPIAGGTDTQYF. For the CDR3, the DNA is TGTGCCTGCAGCCCCATAGCGGGGGGCACAGATACGCAGTATTTT.

This rearrangement joins TRBV12-3 or TRBV12-4 to TRBJ1-5; D ambiguous. The V and J ends lost 1 base and 4 bases respectively, with 17 bases between them. This CDR3 has 17 amino acids. For the CDR3, the DNA is TGTGCCAGCAGTTTAGGGAGTGGGCAGGTTTCTAATCAGCCCCAGCATTTT. Protein sequence: CASSLGSGQVSNQPQHF.

The chain combines TRBV7-9 with TRBJ1-2; 9 bases line up with TRBD1. The CDR3 contains 14 residues. With V trimmed by 6 bases and J by 6 bases, 8 bases remained unmatched. Germline CDR1 reads SEHNR; CDR2 reads FQNEAQ (reference sequence). The CDR3 reads CASRLGQGGDGYTF. CDR3 nucleotide sequence: TGTGCCAGCAGGTTGGGACAGGGAGGCGATGGCTACACCTTC.